This T cell receptor beta chain came from a study of technical replicates of blood from a handful of donors. Sequenced by immunoSEQ multiplex PCR; TCRdb stores in-frame clones only, minus some. The table lists about 75,000 clones, about 97% of them singletons. J lost 8 bases, V lost 0 bases, and 7 bases had no gene match. CDR3 length: 15 residues. The germline gives CDR1 SGHNT, CDR2 YYREEE (reference sequence). This receptor was identified in a human donor in good health. Source material: T cells isolated from PBMCs. This rearrangement joins TRBV5-4 to TRBJ2-1; TRBD1 matches 8 bases. In nucleotides, the CDR3 is TGTGCCAGCAGCTTGGCGGGACAGGCAGTTCATGAGCAGTTCTTC. This translates into CASSLAGQAVHEQFF. Variable domain in full (rest from reference TRBV5-4 and TRBJ2-1): ETGVTQSPTHLIKTRGQQVTLRCSSQSGHNTVSWYQQALGQGPQFIFQYYREEENGRGNFPPRFSGLQFPNYSSELNVNALELDDSALYLCASSLAGQAVHEQFFGPGTRLTVL.